This T cell receptor (beta chain) was obtained from a study of human T cells and chemical hapten exposure. Overall study findings and caveats: Once DPC sensitization occurred, TCRs above 1 in 1000 frequency showed no change.

TCRdb ran MiXCR on the RACE reads and lists one entry per CDR3 protein. The sample shows 150,000 to 200,000 distinct CDR3 sequences, roughly 15% of them seen only once. On this clonotype: As yet, its antigen is unknown.

Indicated time point: patch test 1, 2 weeks after DPC sensitization. Specified treatment: therapeutic diphenylcyclopropenone sensitization with weekly scalp DPC. Between the trimmed V and J ends, which lost 8 bases and 2 bases, there was a span of 19 bases. The CDR3 covers 15 residues. Germline CDR1 MNHEY, CDR2 SVGEGT. The sample here was whole blood, taken in connection with sensitization to the hapten diphenylcyclopropenone (DPC). The receptor comes from a woman in her twenties or thirties with alopecia areata. Some clones in this sample may be carry-over from other donors' samples. The chain carries TRBV6-2 or TRBV6-3 and TRBJ2-7; tentatively, D is TRBD1 (6 bases). The chain's CDR3 is CASSDYTQGPYEQYF. The CDR3 region has the DNA TGTGCCAGCTCAGACTACACTCAGGGGCCCTACGAGCAGTACTTC.